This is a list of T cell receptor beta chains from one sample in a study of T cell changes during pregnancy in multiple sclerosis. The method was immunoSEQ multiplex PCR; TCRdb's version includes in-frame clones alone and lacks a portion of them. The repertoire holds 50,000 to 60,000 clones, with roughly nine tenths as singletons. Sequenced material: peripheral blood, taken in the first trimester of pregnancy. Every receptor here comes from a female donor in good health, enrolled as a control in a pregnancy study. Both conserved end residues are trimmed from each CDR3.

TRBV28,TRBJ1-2,ASSSQPDRGRGKET
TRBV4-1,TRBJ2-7,ASSQAQRGGYEQY
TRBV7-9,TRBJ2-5,ASSFLGGGSLETQY
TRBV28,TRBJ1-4,ASSQDTATNEKLF
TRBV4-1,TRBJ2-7,ASSQRFGQGTHEQY
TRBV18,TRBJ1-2,ASSQGQGIGYT
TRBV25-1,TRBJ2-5,ASSESRREAETQY
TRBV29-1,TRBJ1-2,SVDGSGGNYGYT
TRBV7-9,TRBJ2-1,ASSFIQGQSISYNEQF
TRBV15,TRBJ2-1,ATSEGLARRYREQF
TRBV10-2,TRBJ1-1,ASSAEGQGGLEAF
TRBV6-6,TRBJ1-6,ASSYSGGPSSPLH
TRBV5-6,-,ASSPEGRQVSYEQY
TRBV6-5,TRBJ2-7,ASRIRGVIREQY
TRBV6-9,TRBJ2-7,APYGGVNEQY
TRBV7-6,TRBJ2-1,ASSPTSRGGLHEQF
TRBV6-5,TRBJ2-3,ASRGVGGSTDTQY
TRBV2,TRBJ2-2,ASSPGLAYGELF
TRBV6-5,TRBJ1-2,ASSYGTGGQNGYT
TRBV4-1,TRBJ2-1,ASSQVPSRPGTSGYNEQF
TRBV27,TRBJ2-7,ASRTPYEQY
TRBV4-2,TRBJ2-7,ASSQAGLAGVQTYEQY
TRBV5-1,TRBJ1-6,ASSLGQANSPLH
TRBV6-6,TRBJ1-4,ASTPRRSEKLF
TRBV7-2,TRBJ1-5,ASSRNRDSNQPQH
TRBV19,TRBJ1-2,ASSMYRDGYT
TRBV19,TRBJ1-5,ASSTLGRVSQPQH
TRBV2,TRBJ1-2,ASSRLPQDGYT
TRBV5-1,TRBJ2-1,ASSFDHRSTGEQF